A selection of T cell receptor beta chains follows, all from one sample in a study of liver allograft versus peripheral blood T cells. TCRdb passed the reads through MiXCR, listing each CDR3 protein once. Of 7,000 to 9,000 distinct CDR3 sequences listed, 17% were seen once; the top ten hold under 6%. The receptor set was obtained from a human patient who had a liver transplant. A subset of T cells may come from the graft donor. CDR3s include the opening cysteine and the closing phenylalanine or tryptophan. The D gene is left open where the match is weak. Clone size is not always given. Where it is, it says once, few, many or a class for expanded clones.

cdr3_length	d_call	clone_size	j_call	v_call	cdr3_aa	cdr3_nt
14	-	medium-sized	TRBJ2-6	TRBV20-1	CSARVRSGANVLTF	TGCAGTGCTCGGGTACGCTCTGGGGCCAACGTCCTGACTTTC
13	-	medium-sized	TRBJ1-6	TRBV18	CASYEDGNSPLHF	TGTGCCAGCTACGAGGACGGAAATTCACCCCTCCACTTT
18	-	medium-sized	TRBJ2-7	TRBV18	CASSHRPPGTLRSYEQYF	TGTGCCAGCTCACACCGACCGCCAGGGACTCTCAGGTCCTACGAGCAGTACTTC
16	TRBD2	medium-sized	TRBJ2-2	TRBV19	CASSTALAGGTGELFF	TGTGCCAGTAGTACCGCACTAGCGGGAGGGACCGGGGAGCTGTTTTTT
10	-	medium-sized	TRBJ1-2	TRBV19	CASRRNGYTF	TGTGCCAGTAGGAGGAATGGCTACACCTTC
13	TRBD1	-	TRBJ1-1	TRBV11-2	CASSKDRGTEAFF	TGTGCCAGCAGCAAAGACAGGGGAACTGAAGCTTTCTTT
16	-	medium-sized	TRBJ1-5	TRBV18	CASSPLRVGGNQPQHF	TGTGCCAGCTCCCCCCTGAGGGTGGGGGGCAATCAGCCCCAGCATTTT
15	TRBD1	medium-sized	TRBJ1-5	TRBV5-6	CASSLADRTDQPQHF	TGTGCCAGCAGCTTGGCGGACAGGACTGATCAGCCCCAGCATTTT
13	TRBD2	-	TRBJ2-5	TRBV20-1	CTPGGGAAETQYF	TGCACCCCCGGCGGGGGGGCGGCGGAGACCCAGTACTTC
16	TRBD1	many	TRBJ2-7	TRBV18	CASSTLGTGAAYEQYF	TGTGCCAGCTCAACCCTTGGGACAGGGGCGGCCTACGAGCAGTACTTC
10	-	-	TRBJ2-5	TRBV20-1	CSVDTAAQYF	TGCAGTGTAGACACGGCGGCCCAGTACTTC
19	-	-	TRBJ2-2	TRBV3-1	CASSQDTPGTPRGTGELFF	TGTGCCAGCAGCCAAGACACCCCAGGGACGCCTAGGGGCACCGGGGAGCTGTTTTTT
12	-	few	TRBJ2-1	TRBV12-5	CASGLDWDEQFF	TGTGCTAGTGGTTTGGACTGGGATGAGCAGTTCTTC
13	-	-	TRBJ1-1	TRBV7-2	CASRGQTNTEAFF	TGTGCCAGCAGAGGACAGACGAACACTGAAGCTTTCTTT
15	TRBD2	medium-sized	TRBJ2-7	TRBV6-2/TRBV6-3	CASSYLAGQLSEQYF	TGTGCCAGCAGTTACCTAGCGGGACAACTGTCCGAGCAGTACTTC
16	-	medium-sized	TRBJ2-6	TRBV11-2	CASSLGLPPGANVLTF	TGTGCCAGCAGCTTAGGGCTCCCCCCTGGGGCCAACGTCCTGACTTTC
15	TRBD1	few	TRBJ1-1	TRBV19	CASTERTGLNTEAFF	TGTGCCAGTACCGAAAGGACAGGGTTGAACACTGAAGCTTTCTTT
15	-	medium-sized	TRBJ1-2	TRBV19	CASIRSGGRNYGYTF	TGTGCCAGTATCCGGTCGGGGGGACGTAACTATGGCTACACCTTC
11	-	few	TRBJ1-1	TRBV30	CAWRGWAEAFF	TGTGCCTGGAGGGGATGGGCTGAAGCTTTCTTT
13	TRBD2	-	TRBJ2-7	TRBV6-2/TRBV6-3	CASSLSGSYEQYF	TGTGCCAGCAGCCTTAGCGGGAGCTACGAGCAGTACTTC
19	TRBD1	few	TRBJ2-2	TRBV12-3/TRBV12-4	CASISYPRQGEINTGELFF	TGTGCCAGCATCTCTTACCCCCGACAGGGGGAGATAAACACCGGGGAGCTGTTTTTT
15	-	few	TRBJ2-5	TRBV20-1	CSASRGGTGQETQYF	TGCAGTGCTAGCAGGGGGGGGACAGGACAAGAGACCCAGTACTTC
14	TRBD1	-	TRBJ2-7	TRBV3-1	CASNPGTGGVEQYF	TGTGCCAGCAATCCAGGGACAGGGGGGGTCGAGCAGTACTTC
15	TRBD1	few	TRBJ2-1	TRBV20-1	CSARDPGQGNNEQFF	TGCAGTGCTAGAGACCCCGGACAGGGGAACAATGAGCAGTTCTTC
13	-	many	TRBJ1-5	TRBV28	CASSSWGNQPQHF	TGTGCCAGCAGTTCGTGGGGCAATCAGCCCCAGCATTTT
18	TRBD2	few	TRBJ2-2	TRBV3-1	CASSRVTSGGTHTGELFF	TGTGCCAGCAGCCGCGTGACTAGCGGGGGTACGCACACCGGGGAGCTGTTTTTT
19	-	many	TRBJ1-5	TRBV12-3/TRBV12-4	CASSQYYTVDGYSNQPQHF	TGTGCCAGCAGTCAATATTACACGGTCGACGGCTATAGCAATCAGCCCCAGCATTTT
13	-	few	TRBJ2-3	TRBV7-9	CASSAQGTDTQYF	TGTGCCAGCAGCGCACAGGGTACGGATACGCAGTATTTT
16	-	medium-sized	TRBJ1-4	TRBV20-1	CSARDVNFRGNEKLFF	TGCAGTGCTAGAGATGTAAACTTCAGGGGAAACGAAAAACTGTTTTTT
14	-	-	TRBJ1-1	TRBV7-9	CASSSFPTQTEAFF	TGTGCCAGCAGCTCCTTCCCGACACAAACTGAAGCTTTCTTT
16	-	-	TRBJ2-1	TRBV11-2	CASSWATRQSYNEQFF	TGTGCCAGCAGCTGGGCAACCCGCCAGTCCTACAATGAGCAGTTCTTC
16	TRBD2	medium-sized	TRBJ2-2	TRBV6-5	CASSYPGLAGAGELFF	TGTGCCAGCAGTTACCCGGGGCTAGCGGGAGCCGGGGAGCTGTTTTTT
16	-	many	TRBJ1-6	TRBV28	CASSLYASPGRSPLHF	TGTGCCAGCAGTTTATATGCATCCCCCGGACGTTCACCCCTCCACTTT
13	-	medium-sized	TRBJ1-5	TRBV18	CASSPERDQPQHF	TGTGCCAGCTCCCCCGAGAGGGATCAGCCCCAGCATTTT
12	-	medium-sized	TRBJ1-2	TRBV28	CASSLQDYGYTF	TGTGCCAGCAGTTTACAAGACTATGGCTACACCTTC
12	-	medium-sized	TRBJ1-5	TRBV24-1	CATSGVNQPQHF	TGTGCCACCAGTGGGGTCAATCAGCCCCAGCATTTT
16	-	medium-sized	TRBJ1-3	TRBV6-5	CASSYSGLNPGNTIYF	TGTGCCAGCAGTTACTCGGGGCTCAACCCTGGAAACACCATATATTTT
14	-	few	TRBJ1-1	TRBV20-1	CSAKWAGMNTEAFF	TGCAGTGCTAAATGGGCAGGAATGAACACTGAAGCTTTCTTT
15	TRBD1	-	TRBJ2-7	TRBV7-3	CASSRTGTGPYEQYF	TGTGCCAGCAGCCGTACCGGGACAGGACCCTACGAGCAGTACTTC
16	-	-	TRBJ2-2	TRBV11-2	CASSFRSGWNTGELFF	TGTGCCAGCAGCTTTAGGAGCGGATGGAACACCGGGGAGCTGTTTTTT
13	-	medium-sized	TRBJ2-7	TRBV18	CASSPGQTYEQYF	TGTGCCAGCTCACCAGGGCAGACCTACGAGCAGTACTTC
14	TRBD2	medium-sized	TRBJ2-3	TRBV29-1	CSVGRLAATDTQYF	TGCAGCGTCGGTCGCCTAGCGGCCACAGATACGCAGTATTTT
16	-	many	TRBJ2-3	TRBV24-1	CATSDFKRASTDTQYF	TGTGCCACCAGTGATTTCAAGCGGGCAAGCACAGATACGCAGTATTTT
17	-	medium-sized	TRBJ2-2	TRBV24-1	CATSSVRGSSNTGELFF	TGTGCCACCAGTTCAGTTCGCGGTTCCAGTAACACCGGGGAGCTGTTTTTT
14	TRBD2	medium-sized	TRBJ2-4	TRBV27	CASRPGGGQNIQYF	TGTGCCAGCAGGCCGGGGGGGGGCCAAAACATTCAGTACTTC
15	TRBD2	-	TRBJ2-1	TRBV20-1	CSAGDYGLAVMMQFF	TGCAGTGCTGGAGATTACGGACTAGCGGTAATGATGCAGTTCTTC
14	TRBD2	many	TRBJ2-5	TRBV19	CASRLAGVVETQYF	TGTGCCAGTAGGCTAGCGGGAGTTGTTGAGACCCAGTACTTC
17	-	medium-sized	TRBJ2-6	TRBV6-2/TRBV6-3	CASSNRVSGLGANVLTF	TGTGCCAGCAGTAACAGGGTATCGGGTCTGGGGGCCAACGTCCTGACTTTC
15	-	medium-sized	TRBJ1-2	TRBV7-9	CASSPGALPYYGYTF	TGTGCCAGCAGCCCGGGGGCGTTACCGTACTATGGCTACACCTTC
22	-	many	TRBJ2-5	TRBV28	CASSLPTLARQKTSPFQETQYF	TGTGCCAGCAGTTTACCTACCTTAGCCAGACAGAAGACCAGCCCATTCCAAGAGACCCAGTACTTC
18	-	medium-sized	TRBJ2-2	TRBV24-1	CATSDLSGGQPNTGELFF	TGTGCCACCAGTGATTTGAGTGGGGGACAACCCAACACCGGGGAGCTGTTTTTT
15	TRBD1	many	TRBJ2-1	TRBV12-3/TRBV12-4	CASRNDRGSYNEQFF	TGTGCCAGCAGAAACGACAGGGGCTCCTACAATGAGCAGTTCTTC
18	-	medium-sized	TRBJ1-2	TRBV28	CASSLIGWWKGVDYGYTF	TGTGCCAGCAGTCTCATAGGGTGGTGGAAGGGCGTCGACTATGGCTACACCTTC
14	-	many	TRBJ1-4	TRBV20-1	CSAGRVAPNEKLFF	TGCAGTGCCGGAAGGGTGGCCCCGAATGAAAAACTGTTTTTT